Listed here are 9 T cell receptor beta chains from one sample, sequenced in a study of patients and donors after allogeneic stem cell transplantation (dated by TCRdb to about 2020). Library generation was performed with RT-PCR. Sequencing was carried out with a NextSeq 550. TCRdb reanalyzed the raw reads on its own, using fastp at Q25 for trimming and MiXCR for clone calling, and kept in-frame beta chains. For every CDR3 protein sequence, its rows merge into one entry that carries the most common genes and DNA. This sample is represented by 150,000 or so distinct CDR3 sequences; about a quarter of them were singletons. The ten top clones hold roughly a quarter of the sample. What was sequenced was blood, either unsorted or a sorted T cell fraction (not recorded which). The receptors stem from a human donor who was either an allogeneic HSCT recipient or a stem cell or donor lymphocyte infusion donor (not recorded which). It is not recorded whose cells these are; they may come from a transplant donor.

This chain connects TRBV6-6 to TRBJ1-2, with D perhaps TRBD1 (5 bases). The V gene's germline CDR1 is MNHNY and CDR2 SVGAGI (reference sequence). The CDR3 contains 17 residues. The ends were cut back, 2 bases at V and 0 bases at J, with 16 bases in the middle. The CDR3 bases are TGTGCCAGCAGTTACCCACTTTACAGGAGTTCTAACTATGGCTACACCTTC. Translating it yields CASSYPLYRSSNYGYTF.

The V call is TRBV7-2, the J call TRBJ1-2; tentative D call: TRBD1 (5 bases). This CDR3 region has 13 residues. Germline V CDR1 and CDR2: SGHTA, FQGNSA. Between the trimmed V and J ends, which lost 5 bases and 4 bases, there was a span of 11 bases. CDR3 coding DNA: TGTGCCAGCAGCCGGGACTCTATCTATGGCTACACCTTC. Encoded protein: CASSRDSIYGYTF.

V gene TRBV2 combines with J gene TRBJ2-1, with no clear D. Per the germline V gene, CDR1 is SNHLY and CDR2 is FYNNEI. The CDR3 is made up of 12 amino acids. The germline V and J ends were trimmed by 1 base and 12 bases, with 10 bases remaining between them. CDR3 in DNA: TGTGCCAGCAGTGAAGAGTGGAGTGGGCAGTTCTTC. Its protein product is CASSEEWSGQFF.

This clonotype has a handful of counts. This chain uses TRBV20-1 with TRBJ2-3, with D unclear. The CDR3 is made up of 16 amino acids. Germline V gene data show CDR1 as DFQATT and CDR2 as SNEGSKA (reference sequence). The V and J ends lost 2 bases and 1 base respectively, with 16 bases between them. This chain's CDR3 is CSARSQFGDRTDTQYF. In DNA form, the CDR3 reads TGCAGTGCTAGATCCCAGTTTGGCGATCGCACAGATACGCAGTATTTT.

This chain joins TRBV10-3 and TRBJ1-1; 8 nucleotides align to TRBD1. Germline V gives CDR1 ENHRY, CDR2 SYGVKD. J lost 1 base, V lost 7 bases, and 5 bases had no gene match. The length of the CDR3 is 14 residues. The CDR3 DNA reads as TGTGCCATCAAACAGGGGGAACAGAACACTGAAGCTTTCTTT. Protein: CAIKQGEQNTEAFF.

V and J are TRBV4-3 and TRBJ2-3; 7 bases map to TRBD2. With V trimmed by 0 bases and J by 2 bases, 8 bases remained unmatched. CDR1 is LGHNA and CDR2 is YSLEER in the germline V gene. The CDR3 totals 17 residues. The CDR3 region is CASSQDGLAAYTDTQYF. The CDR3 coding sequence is TGCGCCAGCAGCCAAGATGGGCTAGCGGCCTACACAGATACGCAGTATTTT.

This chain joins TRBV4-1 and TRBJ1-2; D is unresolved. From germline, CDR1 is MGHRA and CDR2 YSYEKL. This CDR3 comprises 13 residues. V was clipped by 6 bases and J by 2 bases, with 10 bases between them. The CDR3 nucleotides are TGCGCCAGCAGAACCGATGGCAACTATGGCTACACCTTC. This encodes CASRTDGNYGYTF.

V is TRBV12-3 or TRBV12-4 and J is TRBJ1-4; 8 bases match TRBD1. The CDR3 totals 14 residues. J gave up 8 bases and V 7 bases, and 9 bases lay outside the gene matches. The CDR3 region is CASTRTGRGEKLFF. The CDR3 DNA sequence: TGTGCCAGCACCCGGACAGGGAGAGGCGAAAAACTGTTTTTT.

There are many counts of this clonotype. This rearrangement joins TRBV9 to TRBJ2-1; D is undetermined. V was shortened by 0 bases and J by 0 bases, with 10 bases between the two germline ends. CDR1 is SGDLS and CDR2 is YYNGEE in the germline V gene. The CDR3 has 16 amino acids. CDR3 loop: CASSVEPASSYNEQFF. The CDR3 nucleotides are TGTGCCAGCAGCGTAGAGCCGGCGAGCTCCTACAATGAGCAGTTCTTC. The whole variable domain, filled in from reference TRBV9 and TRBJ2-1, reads DSGVTQTPKHLITATGQRVTLRCSPRSGDLSVYWYQQSLDQGLQFLIQYYNGEERAKGNILERFSAQQFPDLHSELNLSSLELGDSALYFCASSVEPASSYNEQFFGPGTRLTVL.